The 27 T cell receptor beta chains presented below share a single source sample, sequenced in a study of blood T cell repertoires in COVID-19. TCRdb keeps only in-frame clones here, not all; method: immunoSEQ multiplex PCR. Here the sample spans 200,000 to 300,000 clones, about nine tenths being singletons. The sample taken for sequencing was peripheral blood. These receptor sequences come from a woman aged 40-49 years who had recovered from COVID-19.

The chain carries TRBV13 and TRBJ1-2, with a possible D match to TRBD1 (5 bases). Germline V gene sequence: CDR1 PRHDT, CDR2 FYEKMQ (reference sequence). V was clipped by 1 base and J by 7 bases, with 7 bases between them. This CDR3 comprises 12 residues. As DNA, the CDR3 is TGTGCCAGCAGCTTAGCCAGGGTTGGCTACACCTTC. It translates to CASSLARVGYTF.

The rearrangement links TRBV2 to TRBJ2-5; 12 nucleotides agree with TRBD2. V shed 3 bases, J shed 9 bases, and the junction held 5 bases outside the gene matches. Per germline, CDR1 SNHLY and CDR2 FYNNEI. CDR3 length: 14 amino acids. CDR3 sequence (DNA): TGTGCCAGCAGTGAGACTAGCGGGGGAGCCCCCCAGTACTTC. Its protein product is CASSETSGGAPQYF.

This clone was recorded once. This chain joins TRBV28 and TRBJ2-6, with a possible D match to TRBD1 (6 bases). Germline lookup yields CDR1 MDHEN and CDR2 SYDVKM. V was cut by 6 bases and J by 0 bases, with 24 bases left in between. This CDR3 is built from 20 residues. The DNA for the CDR3 is TGTGCCAGCAGCCGCTCCTATCAGACAGGAATGGCCTCTGGGGCCAACGTCCTGACTTTC. It encodes CASSRSYQTGMASGANVLTF.

This chain uses TRBV7-9 with TRBJ1-2; 7 bases align to TRBD1. J was trimmed by 0 bases and V by 5 bases; bases with no gene match: 6. This CDR3 contains 15 residues. Germline CDR1 SEHNR, CDR2 FQNEAQ (reference sequence). The CDR3 sequence is CASSPSGQANYGYTF. CDR3 DNA sequence: TGTGCCAGCAGCCCTTCCGGACAGGCTAACTATGGCTACACCTTC.

This chain links TRBV7-9 with TRBJ1-5, with D perhaps TRBD1 (5 bases). The length of the CDR3 is 14 residues. The V gene's germline CDR1 is SEHNR and CDR2 FQNEAQ (reference sequence). With 5 bases removed from V and 6 bases from J, the gap between germline ends came to 14 bases. Here the CDR3 DNA reads TGTGCCAGCAGCGACCTGGGGCAGGCTCAGCCCCAGCATTTT. Amino acids: CASSDLGQAQPQHF.

A note on this clone: This sample also contains other DNA sequences that code for the same CDR3. The chain has TRBV7-2 and TRBJ1-1; D unclear. Trimming removed 5 bases at V and 2 bases at J, with 12 bases between. The CDR3 spans 14 residues. From germline, CDR1 is SGHTA and CDR2 FQGNSA. The CDR3, as DNA: TGTGCCAGCAGCCTCGGCCGGGGTAACACTGAAGCTTTCTTT. Its protein product is CASSLGRGNTEAFF.

The chain is built from TRBV3-1 (or the pseudogene TRBV3-2) and TRBJ2-3; TRBD2 agrees at 7 bases. Losses at the gene ends were 0 bases for V and 1 base for J; bases not matched to a gene: 4. The CDR3 runs to 16 residues. Germline V gives CDR1 LGHDT, CDR2 YNNKEL (reference sequence). CDR3 DNA sequence: TGTGCCAGCAGCCAAGAAAGGGGAGGGGGCACAGATACGCAGTATTTT. Its translation: CASSQERGGGTDTQYF.

The genes are TRBV5-1 and TRBJ2-7, with TRBD2 identical over 7 bases. The germline V gene has CDR1 SGHRS and CDR2 YFSETQ. This CDR3 has 16 amino acids. The V gene end was trimmed by 1 base and the J gene end by 2 bases; junction bases not matched to a gene: 9. CDR3 in amino acids: CASSLSSGLGAYEQYF. The CDR3 DNA reads as TGCGCCAGCAGCTTGAGTAGTGGACTAGGGGCCTACGAGCAGTACTTC.

The chain combines TRBV19 with TRBJ2-1; the match to TRBD2 covers 7 bases. From germline, CDR1 is LNHDA and CDR2 SQIVND (reference sequence). The CDR3 totals 14 residues. Unmatched junction bases numbered 4, after V lost 6 bases and J lost 2 bases. The CDR3 loop is CASRGSGAYNEQFF. DNA for the CDR3: TGTGCCAGTAGAGGGAGCGGGGCCTACAATGAGCAGTTCTTC.

The chain has TRBV2 and TRBJ2-2; 8 bases agree with TRBD1. After removal of 5 bases from V and 4 bases from J, the junction contained 6 bases not matched to a gene. The CDR3 runs to 15 residues. Germline V gene lookup returns CDR1 SNHLY and CDR2 FYNNEI. CDR3 residues: CASSPGRGRTGELFF. In DNA form, the CDR3 reads TGTGCCAGCAGTCCTGGCAGGGGGCGCACCGGGGAGCTGTTTTTT.

The chain links TRBV27 to TRBJ2-5; 10 bases fit TRBD2. This CDR3 has 13 amino acids. CDR1 and CDR2 (germline): MNHEY, SMNVEV (reference sequence). J was trimmed by 4 bases and V by 4 bases; bases with no gene match: 0. The CDR3 region is CASSWTSGETQYF. CDR3 nucleotides: TGTGCCAGCAGTTGGACTAGCGGAGAGACCCAGTACTTC.

The chain couples TRBV25-1 to TRBJ1-1; 7 positions agree with TRBD1. The CDR3 extends over 13 amino acids. V shed 6 bases, J shed 1 base, and the junction held 2 bases outside the gene matches. The germline gives CDR1 MGHDK, CDR2 SYGVNS. The CDR3 region has the DNA TGTGCCAGCAGGAGACAGGGGAACACTGAAGCTTTCTTT. As protein: CASRRQGNTEAFF.

The rearrangement joins TRBV5-5 to TRBJ1-4; D unresolved. Trimming pared 2 bases from V and 8 bases from J, leaving 16 bases between. There are 15 residues in the CDR3. Germline CDR1 reads SGHKS; CDR2 reads YYEKEE (reference sequence). The CDR3 region is CASSFGPTTREKLFF. The CDR3 DNA follows: TGTGCCAGCAGCTTTGGGCCAACAACTAGGGAAAAACTGTTTTTT.

The CDR3 DNA follows: TGTGCCAGCAGTCCAGGGGCCGGGGAGCTGTTTTTT. Translated, it gives CASSPGAGELFF. The J gene is TRBJ2-2, the V gene TRBV6-5; D perhaps matches TRBD1 (6 bases). The CDR3 consists of 12 residues. From germline, CDR1 is MNHEY and CDR2 SVGAGI. Trimming stripped 5 bases from V and 6 bases from J, with 7 bases between.

The genes are TRBV4-3 and TRBJ1-3; D gene unclear. The ends were cut back, 4 bases at V and 3 bases at J, with 10 bases in the middle. The CDR3 has 14 amino acids. CDR1 and CDR2 (germline): LGHNA, YSLEER. The CDR3 sequence is CASSPSGVGNTIYF. The CDR3 nucleotides are TGCGCCAGCAGCCCCTCAGGTGTTGGAAACACCATATATTTT.

V usage is TRBV6-6 and J usage is TRBJ1-2; D ambiguous. V gave up 0 bases and J gave up 5 bases, with 13 bases separating them. Germline loops: CDR1 MNHNY, CDR2 SVGAGI (reference sequence). CDR3 length: 15 residues. The CDR3 bases are TGTGCCAGCAGTTACTCGATGGGCCAGCCGTATGGCTACACCTTC. As protein: CASSYSMGQPYGYTF.

For this clone: This CDR3 is also generated by other DNA sequences in the sample. The gene calls are TRBV5-1 and TRBJ2-5, with 11 nucleotides matching TRBD2. Per the germline V gene, CDR1 is SGHRS and CDR2 is YFSETQ. The trim removed 4 bases at V and 2 bases at J, leaving 4 bases unmatched. This CDR3 has 15 residues. The CDR3 nucleotides read TGCGCCAGCAGCCGTTTAGCGGGGGGGCAAGAGACCCAGTACTTC. Translated, it gives CASSRLAGGQETQYF.

The V gene is TRBV19, the J gene TRBJ1-5; no definite D call. Germline V lookup: CDR1 LNHDA, CDR2 SQIVND (reference sequence). Between the trimmed V and J ends, which lost 0 bases and 3 bases, there was a span of 9 bases. The CDR3 contains 15 residues. The CDR3 nucleotides read TGTGCCAGTAGTATAGATATACAGCTCAATCAGCCCCAGCATTTT. Its protein product is CASSIDIQLNQPQHF.

The V gene is TRBV6-2 or TRBV6-3, the J gene TRBJ1-5; no firm D call. Germline loops: CDR1 MNHEY, CDR2 SVGEGT. The CDR3 consists of 13 residues. V lost 0 bases and J lost 6, with 6 bases in between. CDR3 residues: CASSYSRGQPQHF. For the CDR3, the DNA is TGTGCCAGCAGTTACTCTCGGGGTCAGCCCCAGCATTTT.

V gene TRBV7-2 combines with J gene TRBJ1-6, with D possibly matching TRBD1 (6 bases). There are 15 residues in the CDR3. Germline CDR1 reads SGHTA; CDR2 reads FQGNSA. V was cut by 4 bases and J by 1 base, with 8 bases left in between. The CDR3 bases are TGTGCCAGCAGCTCCCAGGGGTCCTATAATTCACCCCTCCACTTT. This sequence encodes CASSSQGSYNSPLHF. Full variable domain (rest looked up from reference TRBV7-2 and TRBJ1-6): GAGVSQSPSNKVTEKGKDVELRCDPISGHTALYWYRQSLGQGLEFLIYFQGNSAPDKSGLPSDRFSAERTGGSVSTLTIQRTQQEDSAVYLCASSSQGSYNSPLHFGNGTRLTVT.

The genes are TRBV4-2 and TRBJ1-4; D might be TRBD1 (5 bases). V was cut by 3 bases and J by 4 bases, with 12 bases left in between. This CDR3 spans 15 amino acids. CDR1 is LGHNA, CDR2 YNFKEQ, per germline. This chain's CDR3 is CASSQRRGGNEKLFF. The CDR3 DNA reads as TGTGCCAGCAGCCAGCGTCGCGGGGGTAATGAAAAACTGTTTTTT.

The chain uses TRBV6-5 and TRBJ1-1; 10 bases line up with TRBD1. Germline V CDR1 and CDR2: MNHEY, SVGAGI. The CDR3 consists of 15 residues. Trimming took 2 bases from V and 8 from J; bases not matched to a gene: 8. The CDR3 is CASSYPGTGVSEAFF. CDR3 sequence (DNA): TGTGCCAGCAGTTACCCAGGGACAGGGGTATCGGAAGCTTTCTTT.

This rearrangement joins TRBV7-2 to TRBJ2-3; 8 bases line up with TRBD2. This CDR3 region has 15 residues. Germline V lookup: CDR1 SGHTA, CDR2 FQGNSA. The CDR3 DNA sequence: TGTGCTTCCGCTCCGGGGGGGGTGGGCACAGATACGCAGTATTTT. Encoded protein: CASAPGGVGTDTQYF.

The table lists this clone with a few counts. V usage is TRBV5-5 and J usage is TRBJ2-3; perhaps TRBD2 as D (6 bases). This CDR3 spans 15 amino acids. V lost 0 bases and J 2 bases, leaving 10 bases between the germline ends. Germline V gene lookup returns CDR1 SGHKS and CDR2 YYEKEE (reference sequence). DNA for the CDR3: TGTGCCAGCAGCTTGGTAGTAGCGGACACAGATACGCAGTATTTT. It is translated as CASSLVVADTDTQYF.

This chain connects TRBV10-3 to TRBJ2-1, with 8 bases lining up with TRBD2. With 6 bases clipped from V and 0 bases from J, the junction kept 4 bases outside the gene matches. The CDR3 contains 15 residues. The V gene's germline CDR1 is ENHRY and CDR2 SYGVKD. The CDR3 region is CAISREGSSYNEQFF. In DNA, the CDR3 is TGTGCCATCAGCCGGGAGGGAAGCTCCTACAATGAGCAGTTCTTC.

J is TRBJ1-5 and V is TRBV6-5; D gene uncertain. Looked up from germline, CDR1 is MNHEY and CDR2 is SVGAGI. Trimming left V 0 bases short and J 0 bases short, with 9 bases between. The CDR3 covers 16 residues. The CDR3 DNA follows: TGTGCCAGCAGTTACTCCGTCCGGGATAGCAATCAGCCCCAGCATTTT. It encodes CASSYSVRDSNQPQHF.

This clone was counted a single time. For the CDR3, the DNA is TGTGCTAGTGCTTACAATGAGCAGTTCTTC. Translation gives CASAYNEQFF. The V call is TRBV12-5, the J call TRBJ2-1; D call uncertain. V lost 7 bases and J lost 4, with 2 bases in between. Germline lookup yields CDR1 LGHNT and CDR2 FRNRAP. This CDR3 is built from 10 residues.